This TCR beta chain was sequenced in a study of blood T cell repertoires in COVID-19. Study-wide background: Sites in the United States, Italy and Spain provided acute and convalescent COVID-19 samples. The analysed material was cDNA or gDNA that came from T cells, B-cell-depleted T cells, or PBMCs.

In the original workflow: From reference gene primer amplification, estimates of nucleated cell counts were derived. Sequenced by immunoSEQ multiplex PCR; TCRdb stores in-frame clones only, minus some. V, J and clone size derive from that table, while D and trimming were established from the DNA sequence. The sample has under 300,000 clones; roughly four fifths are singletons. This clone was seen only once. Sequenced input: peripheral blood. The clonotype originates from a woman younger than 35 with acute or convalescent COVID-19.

CDR3 in amino acids: CASSSSGGYNEQFF. The CDR3 DNA is TGTGCCAGCAGCTCTAGCGGGGGCTACAATGAGCAGTTCTTC. The chain recombines TRBV6-6 with TRBJ2-1; 10 positions match TRBD2. Germline-derived CDR1 and CDR2 are MNHNY and SVGAGI (reference sequence). J lost 3 bases, V lost 6 bases, and 2 bases had no gene match. The CDR3 sequence is 14 residues long.